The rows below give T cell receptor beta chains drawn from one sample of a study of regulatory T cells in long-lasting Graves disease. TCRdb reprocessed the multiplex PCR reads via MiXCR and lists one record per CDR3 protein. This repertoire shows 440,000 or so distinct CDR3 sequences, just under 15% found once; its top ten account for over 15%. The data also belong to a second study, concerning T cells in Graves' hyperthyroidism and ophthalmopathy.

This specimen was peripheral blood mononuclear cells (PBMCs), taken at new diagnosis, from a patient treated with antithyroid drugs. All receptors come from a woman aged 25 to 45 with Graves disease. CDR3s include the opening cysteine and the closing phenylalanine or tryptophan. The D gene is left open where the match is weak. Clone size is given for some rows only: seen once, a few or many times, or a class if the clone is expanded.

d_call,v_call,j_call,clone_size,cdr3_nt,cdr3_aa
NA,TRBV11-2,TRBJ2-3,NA,TGTGCCAGCAGCCCCGATGGGCTTCCTTCTGATACGCAGTATTTT,CASSPDGLPSDTQYF
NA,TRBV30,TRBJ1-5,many,TGTGCCTGGAGTGTGCAGAGCAATCAGCCCCAGCATTTT,CAWSVQSNQPQHF
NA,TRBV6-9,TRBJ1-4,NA,TGTGCCAGCAGTTACGGGGAGGACCGCCCAGTGGAAAAACTGTTTTTT,CASSYGEDRPVEKLFF
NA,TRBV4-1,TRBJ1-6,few,TGCGCCAGCAGCCAAGAGGCCGATTCACCCCTCCACTTT,CASSQEADSPLHF
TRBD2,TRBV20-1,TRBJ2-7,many,TGCAGTGCTAGTAGGACTAGCGGGAGGTCCGAGCAGTACTTC,CSASRTSGRSEQYF
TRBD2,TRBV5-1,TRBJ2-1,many,TGCGCCAGCAGCTTGGTCGAGGGGCGGGGGACCCTCAATGAGCAGTTCTTC,CASSLVEGRGTLNEQFF
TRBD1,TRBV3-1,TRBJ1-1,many,TGTGCCAGCAGGCGTTCGACAGGGGATGCTTTCTTT,CASRRSTGDAFF
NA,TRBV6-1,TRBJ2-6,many,TGTGCCAGCAGGGAGGGAACGTCTGGGGCCAACGTCCTGACTTTC,CASREGTSGANVLTF
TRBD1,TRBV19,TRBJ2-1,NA,TGTGCCAGTAGTTTTCCCCGGGACAGGGTTCGGGCGCACGATGAGCAGTTCTTC,CASSFPRDRVRAHDEQFF
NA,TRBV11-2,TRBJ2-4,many,TGTGCCAGCAGCTCGTGGGGGTTGGAGTGGGCCGGGAACATTCAGTACTTC,CASSSWGLEWAGNIQYF
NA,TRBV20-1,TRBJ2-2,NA,TGCAGTGCGCGAGAGGGCCACCCCGCGAACACCGGGGAGCTGTTTTTT,CSAREGHPANTGELFF
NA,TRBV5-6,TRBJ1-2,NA,TGTGCCAGCGATATTATGGGGGCTCGGGGCTACACCTTC,CASDIMGARGYTF
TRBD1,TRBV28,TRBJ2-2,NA,TGTGCCAGCAGTTTCCGGGACAGGGGGAAACCCGGGGAGCTGTTTTTT,CASSFRDRGKPGELFF
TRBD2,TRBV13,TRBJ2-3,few,TGTGCCAGCAGCTTAGGCTCCTCTAGCGGTCGCACAGATACGCAGTATTTT,CASSLGSSSGRTDTQYF
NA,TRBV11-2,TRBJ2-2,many,TGTGCCAGCAGCTTAAGGGGGGAGCTGTTTTTT,CASSLRGELFF
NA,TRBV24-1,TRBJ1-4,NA,TGTGCCACCAGTGATCCGACTGGGGAAAAACTGTTTTTT,CATSDPTGEKLFF
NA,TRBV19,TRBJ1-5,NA,TGTGCCAGTAGTAAGGACGGCCGCAATCAGCCCCAGCATTTT,CASSKDGRNQPQHF
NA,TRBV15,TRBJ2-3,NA,TGTGCCACCAGCCAAGGCTCTGGGGCCGATACGCAGTATTTT,CATSQGSGADTQYF
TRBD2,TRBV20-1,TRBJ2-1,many,TGCAGTGCTACGGGACTAGCCTCCTACAATGAGCAGTTCTTC,CSATGLASYNEQFF
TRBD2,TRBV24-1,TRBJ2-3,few,TGTGCCACCAGTGATTTAGCGGGAGTGACAGATACGCAGTATTTT,CATSDLAGVTDTQYF
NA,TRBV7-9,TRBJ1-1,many,TGTGCCAGCAGCTTCGTTTCGACTGAAGCTTTCTTT,CASSFVSTEAFF